One sample yielded the 31 T cell receptor beta chains listed below, sequenced in a study of blood T cells in healthy people across ages. For the second PCR, which ran for about 6 to 12 cycles, a sample-barcoded 5' primer and a J-beta primer mix were used. TCRdb re-called the 5' RACE reads with MiXCR, one entry per CDR3 protein. Among about 640,000 distinct CDR3 sequences, around 54% were seen once, and the ten largest hold over 30%. Sequenced input: blood. These receptors came from a man aged 55 to 70 in good health.

This clonotype turned up a few times. This chain uses TRBV20-1 with TRBJ2-3; D gene ambiguous. Germline loops: CDR1 DFQATT, CDR2 SNEGSKA (reference sequence). Trimming took 1 base from V and 4 from J, leaving 9 bases between them. This CDR3 has 13 residues. The DNA of the CDR3 is TGCAGTGCTAGAGGCCCCCGAGCAGATACGCAGTATTTT. Its translation is CSARGPRADTQYF.

The chain combines TRBV7-9 with TRBJ2-7, with D hard to call. CDR1 and CDR2 from the germline V gene are SEHNR and FQNEAQ (reference sequence). The V end was cut by 2 bases, the J end by 2 bases, with 7 bases between. CDR3 length: 13 amino acids. The CDR3 sequence is CASSLSNTYEQYF. CDR3 sequence (DNA): TGTGCCAGCAGCTTAAGCAACACCTACGAGCAGTACTTC.

In this sample, this clonotype turned up a few times. This chain connects TRBV7-2 to TRBJ1-2, with 7 bases that match TRBD1. The CDR3 sequence is 14 residues long. J gave up 3 bases and V 1 base, and 2 bases lay outside the gene matches. Germline assignment: CDR1 SGHTA and CDR2 FQGNSA. The DNA for the CDR3 is TGTGCCAGCAGCTTAGAGGGGGCCGACTATGGCTACACCTTC. Its protein product is CASSLEGADYGYTF.

J is TRBJ2-7 and V is TRBV9; no reliable D call. Per the germline V gene, CDR1 is SGDLS and CDR2 is YYNGEE. V was trimmed by 0 bases and J by 6 bases, leaving 16 bases between them. The CDR3 is 15 residues long. The CDR3 here is CASSVGTGTTGEQYF. The CDR3 DNA is TGTGCCAGCAGCGTAGGAACGGGCACCACGGGCGAGCAGTACTTC.

V and J are TRBV7-2 and TRBJ2-5; no reliable D call. The V and J ends lost 1 base and 7 bases respectively, with 13 bases between them. The germline CDR1 and CDR2 sequences are SGHTA and FQGNSA. This CDR3 spans 14 amino acids. The CDR3 is CASSLGPIPRTQYF. CDR3 nucleotides: TGTGCCAGCAGCTTAGGGCCTATCCCGCGGACCCAGTACTTC. Drawing the rest from reference TRBV7-2 and TRBJ2-5, the complete variable domain is GAGVSQSPSNKVTEKGKDVELRCDPISGHTALYWYRQSLGQGLEFLIYFQGNSAPDKSGLPSDRFSAERTGGSVSTLTIQRTQQEDSAVYLCASSLGPIPRTQYFGPGTRLLVL.

The CDR3 region is CSLERRGAEAFF. For the CDR3, the DNA is TGCAGTCTCGAGAGACGGGGGGCTGAAGCTTTCTTT. V is TRBV29-1 and J is TRBJ1-1, with D perhaps matching TRBD1 (5 bases). The CDR3 sequence is 12 residues long. Germline V CDR1 and CDR2: SQVTM, ANQGSEA. Based on the CDR3 plus reference TRBV29-1 and TRBJ1-1, the full variable domain is SAVISQKPSRDICQRGTSLTIQCQVDSQVTMMFWYRQQPGQSLTLIATANQGSEATYESGFVIDKFPISRPNLTFSTLTVSNMSPEDSSIYLCSLERRGAEAFFGQGTRLTVV.

V and J are TRBV7-2 and TRBJ1-2, with D perhaps TRBD1 (5 bases). Germline-derived CDR1 and CDR2 are SGHTA and FQGNSA. This CDR3 is built from 15 residues. Deletions cut 2 bases from V and 2 bases from J, with 12 bases between. The CDR3 spells CASSLMAGGNYGYTF. The CDR3 DNA reads TGTGCCAGCAGCTTAATGGCGGGGGGGAACTATGGCTACACCTTC.

The CDR3 is CASSWRPRETQYF. In DNA, the CDR3 is TGTGCCAGCAGTTGGCGCCCCAGAGAGACCCAGTACTTC. J is TRBJ2-5 and V is TRBV28; D remains unclear. In germline, CDR1 is MDHEN, CDR2 SYDVKM. CDR3 size: 13 residues. The germline V and J ends were trimmed by 4 bases and 4 bases, with 10 bases remaining between them.

The chain joins TRBV28 to TRBJ2-4; possibly TRBD1 or TRBD2 for D (5 bases each). CDR1 MDHEN and CDR2 SYDVKM come from the germline V gene. Trimming removed 6 bases from V and 1 base from J, with 19 bases in between. The CDR3 has 17 amino acids. The CDR3 DNA sequence: TGTGCCAGCAGCCCCCCGGCTTCGGGGACGGCCAAAAACATTCAGTACTTC. This encodes CASSPPASGTAKNIQYF. The variable domain in full, completed from reference TRBV28 and TRBJ2-4, reads DVKVTQSSRYLVKRTGEKVFLECVQDMDHENMFWYRQDPGLGLRLIYFSYDVKMKEKGDIPEGYSVSREKKERFSLILESASTNQTSMYLCASSPPASGTAKNIQYFGAGTRLSVL.

The chain combines TRBV29-1 with TRBJ2-1, with D possibly being TRBD2 (5 bases). TRBJ2-7 matches the DNA end more closely, so the J call is doubtful. CDR1 is SQVTM, CDR2 ANQGSEA, per germline. This CDR3 spans 11 amino acids. The CDR3 DNA sequence: TGCAGCGCCGGGGTTATCAATGAGCAGTACTTC. Amino acid sequence: CSAGVINEQYF.

This clonotype was detected only a few times. V is TRBV9 and J is TRBJ2-3; 8 bases match TRBD2. Germline V gene data show CDR1 as SGDLS and CDR2 as YYNGEE. This CDR3 has 15 residues. Trimming removed 3 bases from V and 4 bases from J; junction bases left unmatched: 7. CDR3 DNA: TGTGCCAGCAGCGCCGGGGGGGGCCCCCCAGATACGCAGTATTTT. It is translated as CASSAGGGPPDTQYF.

V usage is TRBV5-1 and J usage is TRBJ2-3; D is undetermined. V shed 4 bases and J shed 3 bases, with 9 bases lying between them. This CDR3 is built from 13 residues. Germline CDR1 reads SGHRS; CDR2 reads YFSETQ. The CDR3 DNA sequence: TGCGCCAGCAGCCGCTTCCCAACAGATACGCAGTATTTT. Protein: CASSRFPTDTQYF.

As DNA, the CDR3 is TGCAGTGCTAGAGATTCCCGGGGGCACTACAATGAGCAGTTCTTC. Translating it yields CSARDSRGHYNEQFF. The chain employs TRBV20-1 and TRBJ2-1; D possibly matches TRBD1 or TRBD2 (6 bases each). The CDR3 loop spans 15 amino acids. Germline V gene lookup returns CDR1 DFQATT and CDR2 SNEGSKA (reference sequence). V lost 0 bases and J lost 3, with 12 bases in between.

This chain uses TRBV27 with TRBJ2-1; maybe TRBD2 (5 bases). Trimming stripped 5 bases from V and 13 bases from J, with 15 bases between. This CDR3 is 12 amino acids long. In germline, CDR1 is MNHEY, CDR2 SMNVEV (reference sequence). CDR3 in amino acids: CASSPGSRDQFF. In DNA form, the CDR3 reads TGTGCCAGCAGTCCGGGATCCCGCGACCAGTTCTTC.

V is TRBV20-1 and J is TRBJ1-5, with D tentatively TRBD1 (6 bases). This CDR3 region has 14 residues. V lost 3 bases to trimming and J lost 0 bases, with 9 bases between them. Germline CDR1 reads DFQATT; CDR2 reads SNEGSKA (reference sequence). As DNA, the CDR3 is TGCAGTGCTAGTGGACAGCATAGCAATCAGCCCCAGCATTTT. Translation gives CSASGQHSNQPQHF.

This clonotype was observed a few times. This chain connects TRBV5-1 to TRBJ1-6; D call uncertain. The germline V and J ends were trimmed by 4 bases and 9 bases, with 11 bases remaining between them. The CDR3 runs 13 residues. CDR1 is SGHRS, CDR2 YFSETQ, per germline. The CDR3 DNA reads TGCGCCAGCAGCCCGACGGATGCTTCACCCCTCCACTTT. This codes for CASSPTDASPLHF.

This clonotype was seen a single time. The rearrangement joins TRBV10-3 to TRBJ2-1; D not resolved. Germline V gene lookup returns CDR1 ENHRY and CDR2 SYGVKD. The CDR3 contains 15 residues. Trimming pared 8 bases from V and 0 bases from J, leaving 14 bases between. CDR3 sequence reads: CAIGPARSSYNEQFF. In DNA, the CDR3 is TGTGCCATCGGACCGGCTAGAAGCTCCTACAATGAGCAGTTCTTC.

This clonotype was counted only a few times. J is TRBJ2-5 and V is TRBV27, with D hard to call. The CDR3 spans 13 residues. The germline CDR1 and CDR2 sequences are MNHEY and SMNVEV (reference sequence). V lost 7 bases, J lost 0 bases, and 9 bases lay in between. The CDR3 sequence: CASMTANQETQYF. Written as DNA, the CDR3 is TGTGCCAGCATGACGGCAAACCAAGAGACCCAGTACTTC.

The chain joins TRBV3-1 to TRBJ2-1; 7 nucleotides match TRBD2. J was trimmed by 12 bases and V by 0 bases; bases with no gene match: 5. Per the germline V gene, CDR1 is LGHDT and CDR2 is YNNKEL (reference sequence). The CDR3 has 13 amino acids. The CDR3, as DNA: TGTGCCAGCAGCCAAGATAGCCGCGGGGGGCAGTTCTTC. Translating it yields CASSQDSRGGQFF.

The chain uses TRBV6-6 and TRBJ2-7, with a possible D match to TRBD2 (6 bases). The CDR3 sequence is 15 residues long. The V gene lost 5 bases and the J gene lost 1 base, with 15 bases spanning the gap. Per the germline V gene, CDR1 is MNHNY and CDR2 is SVGAGI (reference sequence). CDR3 bases: TGTGCCAGCAGTCAACCCGGGACTTGGTCCTACGAGCAGTACTTC. It codes for CASSQPGTWSYEQYF.

In its sample, this clonotype was seen many times. The CDR3 reads CASSHNLPRGRANYGYTF. CDR3 bases: TGTGCCAGCAGCCATAACCTACCCAGGGGCCGCGCTAACTATGGCTACACCTTC. The V and J genes are TRBV4-2 and TRBJ1-2, with D tentatively TRBD1 (6 bases). The V gene's germline CDR1 is LGHNA and CDR2 YNFKEQ. The V end lost 3 bases, the J end lost 0 bases, and 20 bases lay between the germline ends. The CDR3 totals 18 residues.

The rearrangement links TRBV24-1 to TRBJ2-3; D may be TRBD1 (6 bases). The CDR3 runs to 16 residues. Germline assignment: CDR1 KGHDR and CDR2 SFDVKD. V lost 4 bases to trimming and J lost 0 bases, with 13 bases between them. Here the CDR3 reads CATSEAGVRSTDTQYF. Here the CDR3 DNA reads TGTGCCACCAGTGAGGCAGGGGTCCGTAGCACAGATACGCAGTATTTT.

The chain has TRBV5-1 and TRBJ2-1, with 7 bases lining up with TRBD2. V shed 7 bases and J 2 bases; nucleotides not matched to a gene: 6. Germline V gives CDR1 SGHRS, CDR2 YFSETQ. The length of the CDR3 is 14 residues. CDR3 bases: TGCGCCAGCGGTGGGGGGGGAACCTACAATGAGCAGTTCTTC. Amino acid sequence: CASGGGGTYNEQFF.

The chain recombines TRBV5-6 with TRBJ2-3; 14 nucleotides align to TRBD2. The CDR3 has 17 amino acids. V lost 2 bases and J lost 2; bases outside the gene matches: 4. The germline V gene encodes CDR1 SGHDT and CDR2 YYEEEE. The CDR3 loop is CASSFGTSGGLTDTQYF. DNA for the CDR3: TGTGCCAGCAGCTTTGGGACTAGCGGGGGCCTCACAGATACGCAGTATTTT.

CDR3 coding DNA: TGTGCCAGCAGCTTGTTACGGGGGCCCTACAATGAGCAGTTCTTC. It encodes CASSLLRGPYNEQFF. The chain is built from TRBV5-5 and TRBJ2-1; D tentatively reads TRBD1 or TRBD2 (6 bases each). V gave up 1 base and J gave up 2 bases, with 10 bases separating them. Germline lookup yields CDR1 SGHKS and CDR2 YYEKEE (reference sequence). CDR3 length: 15 residues.

This clonotype has more than one count but fewer than ten. CDR3 in DNA: TGCAGCGTTGAATCCAGGGGGCTCAAGACCCAGTACTTC. This gives the protein CSVESRGLKTQYF. The chain couples TRBV29-1 to TRBJ2-5; 8 bases are shared with TRBD1. Germline CDR1 and CDR2: SQVTM and ANQGSEA. The CDR3 sequence is 13 residues long. With 2 bases clipped from V and 6 bases from J, the junction kept 5 bases outside the gene matches.

The rearrangement links TRBV7-8 to TRBJ2-5; a possible D gene is TRBD2 (5 bases). This CDR3 is 16 amino acids long. CDR1 is SGHVS, CDR2 FQNEAQ, per germline. The V end was cut by 4 bases, the J end by 11 bases, with 26 bases between. CDR3: CASSSAGGIVYNEQYF. CDR3 coding DNA: TGTGCCAGCAGCTCAGCAGGAGGAATAGTCTACAATGAGCAGTACTTC.

The chain uses TRBV18 and TRBJ2-6, with D uncertain. Germline V gene lookup returns CDR1 KGHSH and CDR2 LQKENI. This CDR3 is 16 amino acids long. Trimming removed 3 bases at V and 0 bases at J, with 9 bases between. CDR3 in amino acids: CASSPAAPSGANVLTF. The CDR3 nucleotides read TGTGCCAGCTCACCCGCAGCACCCTCTGGGGCCAACGTCCTGACTTTC. Drawing the rest from reference TRBV18 and TRBJ2-6, the complete variable domain is NAGVMQNPRHLVRRRGQEARLRCSPMKGHSHVYWYRQLPEEGLKFMVYLQKENIIDESGMPKERFSAEFPKEGPSILRIQQVVRGDSAAYFCASSPAAPSGANVLTFGAGSRLTVL.

This chain links TRBV6-2 or TRBV6-3 with TRBJ1-2, with 7 positions matching TRBD1. The germline CDR1 and CDR2 sequences are MNHEY and SVGEGT. V shed 6 bases, J shed 2 bases, and the junction held 6 bases outside the gene matches. The CDR3 loop spans 14 amino acids. As DNA, the CDR3 is TGTGCCAGCAGGACAGGGACTACAAACTATGGCTACACCTTC. It is translated as CASRTGTTNYGYTF.

The rearrangement joins TRBV28 to TRBJ2-6; a possible D gene is TRBD1 (8 bases). This CDR3 region has 21 residues. V was shortened by 7 bases and J by 0 bases, with 28 bases between the two germline ends. Germline V gives CDR1 MDHEN, CDR2 SYDVKM. CDR3 sequence reads: CASKIFPRTGRESSGANVLTF. CDR3 nucleotides: TGTGCCAGCAAAATTTTCCCGAGGACAGGGAGGGAGAGCTCTGGGGCCAACGTCCTGACTTTC.

This clonotype turned up a few times. The chain joins TRBV7-2 to TRBJ2-1, with 10 bases aligning to TRBD1. The length of the CDR3 is 17 residues. The V and J ends lost 5 bases and 8 bases, in that order; junction bases with no gene match: 15. The germline V gene has CDR1 SGHTA and CDR2 FQGNSA. The CDR3 spells CASSPIARQGAGDEQFF. The CDR3 DNA reads TGTGCCAGCAGCCCAATTGCAAGACAGGGGGCAGGGGATGAGCAGTTCTTC.